The sequence of this T cell receptor beta chain was determined in a study of OX40 agonist ivuxolimab in advanced cancers. Only in-frame clones appear in the TCRdb table, and some are missing; sequencing was by immunoSEQ multiplex PCR. The sample yields tens of thousands of clones, over 80% seen once. Germline assignment: CDR1 MNHEY and CDR2 SMNVEV (reference sequence). V was trimmed by 6 bases and J by 0 bases, leaving 9 bases between them. There are 14 residues in the CDR3. Sample: CD4+ or CD8+ T cells sorted from blood, taken in a trial of the OX40 agonist ivuxolimab. The J gene is TRBJ2-1, the V gene TRBV27, with D unresolved. The source of this sequence is an adult with an advanced solid tumor such as melanoma, head and neck, liver or kidney cancer. CDR3 in DNA: TGTGCCAGCAGAAAGGAGAGCTCCTACAATGAGCAGTTCTTC. Its protein is CASRKESSYNEQFF.